The present T cell receptor beta chain was sequenced within a study of T-cell reconstitution after alpha-beta-depleted transplantation in children. Overall study findings and caveats: Alpha-beta T cells about two months after transplant reportedly derived from several hundred expanded graft clones.

Construction of the TCRbeta library involved unique molecular identifiers. TCRdb analysed the PCR reads with MiXCR anew, one entry per CDR3 protein. Of approximately 47,000 distinct CDR3 sequences in the sample, 52% were seen once. At least ten counts were recorded for this clonotype. Its antigen is undetermined. Per germline, CDR1 DFQATT and CDR2 SNEGSKA (reference sequence). The length of the CDR3 is 13 residues. Trimming took 6 bases from V and 0 from J; bases not matched to a gene: 2. This chain joins TRBV20-1 and TRBJ1-1; TRBD1 agrees at 9 bases. The source material was peripheral blood, sampled before TCRalphabeta/CD19-depleted stem cell transplant. This sequence originates from a boy in the first two years of life with SCID, due to receive a stem cell transplant. CDR3 bases: TGCAGTGCCGACAGGGGGTTGAACACTGAAGCTTTCTTT. It translates to CSADRGLNTEAFF.